This note documents a single T cell receptor beta chain sequence. Its antigen is not identified. This specimen comes from a study of T cell responses to AZD1222 COVID-19 vaccine. Study-wide findings and caveats: Spike as a whole was targeted by vaccine-associated CD4 TCRs, dominant at 160-218 and 743-854. In all cases, repertoires were sampled only after the peak T cell response. The donors showed a predominance of white British ancestry and of females, with possible underestimation of clonal diversity. Among AZD1222 vaccinees, only 5 to 7 were seropositive at baseline.

V lost 6 bases and J 12 bases, leaving 29 bases between the germline ends. CDR1 MDHEN and CDR2 SYDVKM come from the germline V gene. CDR3 length: 16 residues. Repertoires were generated with immunoSEQ multiplex PCR, while TCRdb's copy carries only in-frame clones and drops some. The sample contains 97,000 or so clones, 85% to 90% of which appear only once. This clonotype originated in an adult in good health. V is TRBV28 and J is TRBJ1-2; D might be TRBD1 (5 bases). The sequenced sample was peripheral blood, obtained on day 0 of AZD1222 vaccination. CDR3 residues: CASSRRSGTGVIEDTF. The CDR3 DNA follows: TGTGCCAGCAGCCGGCGATCAGGGACGGGGGTTATAGAGGACACCTTC.